This T cell receptor (beta chain) emerged from a study of beta chain features in type 1 diabetes. Study-level information: Over all samples combined, fewer than 130,000,000 sorted cells were examined. Study results and limitations: Fewer insertions but more deletions were seen at VDJ junctions in type 1 diabetes patients. Short templates might get an advantage during PCR, and this would be equal in patients and controls.

Trimming stripped 5 bases from V and 4 bases from J, with 14 bases between. Germline V gives CDR1 SGHTA, CDR2 FQGNSA. The CDR3 extends over 14 amino acids. A note on this clone: Antigen: not known.

The authors reverse transcribed all of the isolated RNA, so sequencing captured expressed TCRB transcripts. Sequencing was performed with immunoSEQ multiplex PCR; in TCRdb, only in-frame clones are kept and a portion is missing. This sample has 160,000 or so clones; 7% to 10% occur once, and the top ten carry 2.3%. Sorting gave populations that all exceeded 98% purity. This TCR derives from a woman between 18 and 29 years old in good health. The chain recombines TRBV7-2 with TRBJ1-1; D is undetermined. Material for sequencing was central memory CD4+ T cells from blood. The DNA for the CDR3 is TGTGCCAGCAGCCCATTTGGGAGCGGCACTGAAGCTTTCTTT. Translating it yields CASSPFGSGTEAFF.